This is a list of T cell receptor beta chains from one sample in a study of cytomegalovirus exposure and HLA in healthy donors. Profiled with immunoSEQ multiplex PCR; TCRdb holds only in-frame clones, not every one. The data contain about 160,000 clones, 95% to 96% of them singletons. Sample: PBMCs. The receptor set was obtained from a young woman in good health and CMV-seronegative. CDR3s include the opening cysteine and the closing phenylalanine or tryptophan. D genes are given only for firm matches. The size of a clone is reported for some rows only, either as once, few or many, or as a class for expanded clones.

>TRBD1|TRBJ1-3|.|TRBV2
TGTGCCAGCAGCCAGGGGGCATGGGGAAACACCATATATTTT
CASSQGAWGNTIYF
>.|TRBJ1-5|.|TRBV6-5
TGTGCCAGCACCTCGTCGGTTGGTCAGCCCCAGCATTTT
CASTSSVGQPQHF
>TRBD2|TRBJ2-5|.|TRBV4-3
TGCGCCAGCAGCCAAGAAGGGACTAGCAGGTTGGAGACCCAGTACTTC
CASSQEGTSRLETQYF
>.|TRBJ1-1|.|TRBV6-5
TGTGCCAGCAGGGAGGGCACTGAAGCTTTCTTT
CASREGTEAFF
>.|TRBJ1-2|.|TRBV13
TGTGCCAGCAGCTTAAGCGGACGGTACTATGGCTACACCTTC
CASSLSGRYYGYTF
>TRBD1|TRBJ2-7|.|TRBV10-3
TGTGCCATCAGTGAAACAGGGGGCCTCGGCTACGAGCAGTACTTC
CAISETGGLGYEQYF
>.|TRBJ2-3|.|TRBV5-4
TGTGCCAGCAGCTCTCAGGGGACCACAGATACGCAGTATTTT
CASSSQGTTDTQYF
>.|TRBJ1-6|once|TRBV19
TGTGCCAGTAGCCAGAACGGAGCCGATTCACCCCTCCACTTT
CASSQNGADSPLHF
>TRBD2|TRBJ2-5|.|TRBV27
TGTGCCAGCAGTTTATCCCGGCGGGGGGGCCGAGAGACCCAGTACTTC
CASSLSRRGGRETQYF
>.|TRBJ2-7|.|TRBV6-5
TGTGCCAGCAGCCCTGGGCCCTACTACGAGCAGTACTTC
CASSPGPYYEQYF
>TRBD1|TRBJ1-4|.|TRBV5-4
TGTGCCAGCAGCCTAGGACAGGATCCTAATGAAAAACTGTTTTTT
CASSLGQDPNEKLFF